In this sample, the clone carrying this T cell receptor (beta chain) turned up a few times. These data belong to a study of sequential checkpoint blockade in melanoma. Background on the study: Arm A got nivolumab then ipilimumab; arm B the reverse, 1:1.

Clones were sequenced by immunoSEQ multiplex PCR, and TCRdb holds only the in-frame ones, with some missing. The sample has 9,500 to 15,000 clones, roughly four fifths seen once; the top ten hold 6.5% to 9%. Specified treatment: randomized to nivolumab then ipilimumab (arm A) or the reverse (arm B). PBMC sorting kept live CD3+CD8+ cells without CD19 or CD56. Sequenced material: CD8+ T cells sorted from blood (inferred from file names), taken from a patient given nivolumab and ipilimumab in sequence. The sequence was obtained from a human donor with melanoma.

The CDR3 loop reads CASSLAGLDSPLHF. The CDR3 coding sequence is TGTGCCAGCAGCTTAGCCGGGTTGGATTCACCCCTCCACTTT. The gene calls are TRBV7-9 and TRBJ1-6; D gene unclear. Trimming took off 0 bases at V and 8 bases at J, with 8 bases between the two ends. The germline CDR1 and CDR2 sequences are SEHNR and FQNEAQ (reference sequence). The CDR3 length is 14 residues.